This TCR beta chain was captured in a study of PD-L1 blockade in urothelial cancer. The overall study: Blood drawn 3 weeks (second dose) and 6 weeks after treatment start was analyzed.

CDR3 length: 18 residues. Germline CDR1 is SGHNT and CDR2 is YYREEE (reference sequence). V lost 3 bases to trimming and J lost 5 bases, with 23 bases between them. Clones were sequenced by immunoSEQ multiplex PCR, and TCRdb holds only the in-frame ones, with some missing. The sample has about 29,000 clones, approximately 86% seen once. This chain uses TRBV5-4 with TRBJ2-2; TRBD1 might be the D (8 bases). This receptor was identified in a man in his fifties with urothelial cancer. The starting material was PBMCs, obtained around atezolizumab (anti-PD-L1) treatment. The chain's CDR3 is CASSSPDREGSGTGELFF. DNA for the CDR3: TGTGCCAGCAGCTCTCCGGACAGGGAGGGTTCCGGGACCGGGGAGCTGTTTTTT.